Presented here are 15 T cell receptor beta chains from one specimen sequenced in a study of T cell responses to AZD1222 COVID-19 vaccine. Profiled with immunoSEQ multiplex PCR; TCRdb holds only in-frame clones, not every one. This table has 90,000 to 110,000 clones, approximately 87% appearing once. The specimen was peripheral blood, collected 28 days after the second AZD1222 dose. The receptors stem from an adult who received the AZD1222 COVID-19 vaccine.

This rearrangement joins TRBV7-2 to TRBJ1-2; no clear D. V dropped 5 bases and J dropped 2 bases, with 18 bases sitting between them. The CDR3 is 16 amino acids. Germline CDR1 and CDR2: SGHTA and FQGNSA. DNA for the CDR3: TGTGCCAGCAGCCGTACCGGGGTAGCTCTAAACTATGGCTACACCTTC. Protein sequence: CASSRTGVALNYGYTF.

The chain is built from TRBV19 and TRBJ1-6; D ambiguous. Trimming removed 2 bases from V and 7 bases from J, with 6 bases in between. This CDR3 comprises 13 residues. Germline CDR1 LNHDA, CDR2 SQIVND (reference sequence). DNA for the CDR3: TGTGCCAGTAGTATACTGCCAAATTCACCCCTCCACTTT. Its protein product is CASSILPNSPLHF.

The V call is TRBV27, the J call TRBJ2-1, with a weak D call TRBD1 (7 bases). Germline CDR1 and CDR2: MNHEY and SMNVEV (reference sequence). Trimming shortened V by 2 bases and J by 9 bases, and 11 bases separated the two germline ends. CDR3 length: 13 amino acids. The DNA for the CDR3 is TGTGCCAGCAGTTTAGGAGGGGGCAGTGAGCAGTTCTTC. Translation gives CASSLGGGSEQFF.

The V and J genes are TRBV2 and TRBJ1-2; 7 bases are a match to TRBD1. The germline V gene has CDR1 SNHLY and CDR2 FYNNEI. V shed 6 bases, J shed 5 bases, and the junction held 3 bases outside the gene matches. CDR3 length: 12 amino acids. CDR3: CASRDRIYGYTF. The CDR3, as DNA: TGTGCCAGCAGGGACAGGATATATGGCTACACCTTC.

This chain joins TRBV18 and TRBJ2-7, with D perhaps assigned TRBD1 or TRBD2 (5 bases each). The CDR3 runs 13 residues. V was trimmed by 5 bases and J by 4 bases, leaving 12 bases between them. CDR1 KGHSH and CDR2 LQKENI come from the germline V gene. The chain's CDR3 is CASSGDGTYEQYF. DNA of the CDR3: TGTGCCAGCTCAGGGGACGGAACGTACGAGCAGTACTTC.

This clone was recorded once. A junction end diverges from the germline sequence, so it may reflect a read error. The rearrangement uses TRBV27 and TRBJ1-4, with 7 bases aligning to TRBD1. The CDR3 is 11 amino acids. Germline V gives CDR1 MNHEY, CDR2 SMNVEV (reference sequence). This chain's CDR3 is CASSHGTDLVF. The CDR3, as DNA: TGTGCCAGCAGTCATGGGACAGACCTAGTTTTT. Full variable domain (remainder filled in from reference TRBV27 and TRBJ1-4): EAQVTQNPRYLITVTGKKLTVTCSQNMNHEYMSWYRQDPGLGLRQIYYSMNVEVTDKGDVPEGYKVSRKEKRNFPLILESPSPNQTSLYFCASSHGTDLVFGSGTQLSVL.

The V call is TRBV9, the J call TRBJ2-2; 7 bases line up with TRBD1. The V and J ends lost 3 bases and 4 bases, in that order; junction bases with no gene match: 3. CDR1 and CDR2 from the germline V gene are SGDLS and YYNGEE. The CDR3 is made up of 14 amino acids. CDR3 region: CASSDRGSTGELFF. DNA of the CDR3: TGTGCCAGCAGCGACAGGGGAAGCACCGGGGAGCTGTTTTTT.

This rearrangement joins TRBV9 to TRBJ1-2; D is unclear. The V end lost 4 bases, the J end lost 2 bases, and 12 bases lay between the germline ends. The CDR3 runs 14 residues. Germline CDR1 is SGDLS and CDR2 is YYNGEE. This CDR3 is CASSPTSENYGYTF. CDR3 DNA sequence: TGTGCCAGCAGCCCCACCTCTGAGAACTATGGCTACACCTTC.

V and J are TRBV6-5 and TRBJ2-2; D gene ambiguous. V was trimmed by 2 bases and J by 0 bases, leaving 7 bases between them. Germline V CDR1 and CDR2: MNHEY, SVGAGI. The CDR3 sequence is 15 residues long. CDR3 sequence (DNA): TGTGCCAGCAGTTACGGAAGCTCGAACACCGGGGAGCTGTTTTTT. Translated: CASSYGSSNTGELFF.

This clone was observed a handful of times. The V and J genes are TRBV7-2 and TRBJ1-5; 7 bases align to TRBD1. This CDR3 contains 15 residues. After removal of 6 bases from V and 7 bases from J, the junction contained 12 bases not matched to a gene. Germline CDR1 is SGHTA and CDR2 is FQGNSA. Written as DNA, the CDR3 is TGTGCCAGCAGGAAAGAAGCAGGGGGATGGCAGCCCCAGCATTTT. Its protein is CASRKEAGGWQPQHF. The whole variable domain, filled in from reference TRBV7-2 and TRBJ1-5, reads GAGVSQSPSNKVTEKGKDVELRCDPISGHTALYWYRQSLGQGLEFLIYFQGNSAPDKSGLPSDRFSAERTGGSVSTLTIQRTQQEDSAVYLCASRKEAGGWQPQHFGDGTRLSIL.

The chain joins TRBV6-5 to TRBJ2-1, with TRBD1 identical over 8 bases. From germline, CDR1 is MNHEY and CDR2 SVGAGI. The CDR3 has 15 amino acids. V shed 2 bases and J 6 bases; nucleotides not matched to a gene: 6. The CDR3 DNA is TGTGCCAGCAGTTACCCCCGACAGGGGTCCAATGAGCAGTTCTTC. Protein product: CASSYPRQGSNEQFF.

The chain uses TRBV4-3 and TRBJ1-2; 7 positions match TRBD1. Germline V CDR1 and CDR2: LGHNA, YSLEER. The CDR3 is made up of 16 amino acids. Trimming removed 5 bases from V and 0 bases from J; junction bases left unmatched: 9. CDR3 sequence (DNA): TGCGCCAGCAGCAGCGGGACAGACCTTCCTAACTATGGCTACACCTTC. Its translation: CASSSGTDLPNYGYTF.

The genes are TRBV7-9 and TRBJ2-5; maybe TRBD2 (7 bases). With 7 bases removed from V and 4 bases from J, the gap between germline ends came to 16 bases. The length of the CDR3 is 14 residues. CDR1 is SEHNR, CDR2 FQNEAQ, per germline (reference sequence). The DNA for the CDR3 is TGTGCCAGCACCCGGCCGGGGGGCCCAGAGACCCAGTACTTC. It specifies CASTRPGGPETQYF.

The gene calls are TRBV14 and TRBJ1-1, with 8 bases lining up with TRBD1. The J segment lost 8 bases and the V segment lost 2 bases, leaving 10 bases of the junction unmatched. The CDR3 runs 15 residues. Per germline, CDR1 SGHDN and CDR2 FVKESK. This CDR3 is CASSQINRGSWEAFF. DNA for the CDR3: TGTGCCAGCAGCCAAATAAACAGGGGGTCATGGGAAGCTTTCTTT.

This clone was recorded once. This rearrangement joins TRBV25-1 to TRBJ1-2; D not resolved. With 3 bases removed from V and 5 bases from J, the gap between germline ends came to 13 bases. CDR3 length equals 14 residues. In germline, CDR1 is MGHDK, CDR2 SYGVNS. CDR3 bases: TGTGCCAGCAGTGACCCCCGGTTCCGGTATGGCTACACCTTC. It specifies CASSDPRFRYGYTF.